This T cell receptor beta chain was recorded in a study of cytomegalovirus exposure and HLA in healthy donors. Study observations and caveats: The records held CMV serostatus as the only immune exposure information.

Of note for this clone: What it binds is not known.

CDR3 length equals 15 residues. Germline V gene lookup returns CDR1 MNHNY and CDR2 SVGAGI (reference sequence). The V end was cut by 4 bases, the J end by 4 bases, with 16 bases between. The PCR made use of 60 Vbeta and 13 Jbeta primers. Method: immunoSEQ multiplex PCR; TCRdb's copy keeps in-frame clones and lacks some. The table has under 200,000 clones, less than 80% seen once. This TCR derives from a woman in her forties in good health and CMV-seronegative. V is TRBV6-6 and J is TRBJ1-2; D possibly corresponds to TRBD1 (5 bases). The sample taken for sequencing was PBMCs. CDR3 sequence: CASSFLGGTSYGYTF. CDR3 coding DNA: TGTGCCAGCAGTTTCCTCGGGGGTACCTCCTATGGCTACACCTTC.